This T cell receptor (beta chain) comes out of a study of cytomegalovirus exposure and HLA in healthy donors. Study-wide points: In vitro experiments confirmed that three CMV-associated chains were specific for CMV antigens. Cytomegalovirus status, reportedly, was diagnosed with high specificity and sensitivity by the classifier. The study listed approximately 160 cytomegalovirus-associated TCR beta chains.

CDR1 is SNHLY and CDR2 is FYNNEI in the germline V gene. The junction had 7 bases not matched to a gene; V was cut back by 1 base and J by 6 bases. The CDR3 sequence is 16 residues long. TCRdb's copy holds only in-frame clones and misses some; the assay was immunoSEQ multiplex PCR. The table shows 200,000 to 300,000 clones, with 80% to 95% occurring only once. Details on this clone: Its antigen is undetermined.

The clonotype comes from a woman aged 25 to 39 in good health and CMV-seronegative. This chain uses TRBV2 with TRBJ2-7; 12 positions match TRBD2. Sequencing input: PBMCs. The CDR3 region is CASSEGLAGVNREQYF. The CDR3 DNA is TGTGCCAGCAGTGAAGGACTAGCGGGAGTAAATCGCGAGCAGTACTTC.